This T cell receptor (beta chain) was sequenced during a study of shared clonotypes between healthy human individuals. Study as a whole: Samples came from a couple of female and a few male donors aged 18 to 49.

Method: immunoSEQ multiplex PCR; TCRdb's copy keeps in-frame clones and lacks some. The profile shows about 2 million clones, 85% to 95% of them singletons. The V end was cut by 3 bases, the J end by 6 bases, with 12 bases between. CDR3 length: 13 amino acids. CDR1 and CDR2 from the germline V gene are LGHNA and YNFKEQ. The table lists this clone with a few counts. The chain couples TRBV4-2 to TRBJ2-7; D possibly uses TRBD1 or TRBD2 (5 bases each). The sequenced sample consisted of naive CD4+ T cells sorted from blood. The sample's subset: CD45RA+ positively selected. The source of this sequence is a man younger than 35 in good health. As DNA, the CDR3 is TGTGCCAGCAGCCATGGGGGAACTGTCGAGCAGTACTTC. Translated: CASSHGGTVEQYF.